The next 11 T cell receptor beta chains were all read from a single sample in a study of cytomegalovirus exposure and HLA in healthy donors. The assay was immunoSEQ multiplex PCR, and TCRdb's table has in-frame clones only and misses some. The top ten hold roughly 0.8% of the sample, which has more than 300,000 clones, approximately 90% seen once. The sequenced sample consisted of PBMCs. These TCRs come from a woman aged 18-35 years in good health and CMV-seronegative.

The sample holds one count of this clone. The gene calls are TRBV7-9 and TRBJ2-7, with 12 bases lining up with TRBD2. CDR1 and CDR2 (germline): SEHNR, FQNEAQ (reference sequence). V gave up 3 bases and J gave up 7 bases; unmatched junction bases: 4. The CDR3 loop spans 14 amino acids. The CDR3 DNA sequence: TGTGCCAGCAGCTTGACTAGCGGGGGTCGGGAGCAGTACTTC. Its protein product is CASSLTSGGREQYF.

The rearrangement uses TRBV5-1 and TRBJ2-1; D is uncertain. Germline V gene sequence: CDR1 SGHRS, CDR2 YFSETQ. Trimming pared 0 bases from V and 2 bases from J, leaving 3 bases between. The CDR3 length is 13 residues. CDR3 DNA sequence: TGCGCCAGCAGCTTGGATACCTACAATGAGCAGTTCTTC. Its translation is CASSLDTYNEQFF.

This clone was recorded once. This chain uses TRBV25-1 with TRBJ2-3; 7 bases are a match to TRBD1. This CDR3 has 15 amino acids. V lost 5 bases, J lost 0 bases, and 5 bases stayed unmatched. The V gene's germline CDR1 is MGHDK and CDR2 SYGVNS. The CDR3 loop reads CASSTGQASTDTQYF. CDR3 nucleotides: TGTGCCAGCAGTACTGGACAGGCCAGCACAGATACGCAGTATTTT.

The chain uses TRBV27 and TRBJ2-3; D unresolved. Trimming shortened V by 0 bases and J by 5 bases, and 9 bases separated the two germline ends. The germline gives CDR1 MNHEY, CDR2 SMNVEV (reference sequence). CDR3 size: 14 residues. The CDR3 coding sequence is TGTGCCAGCAGTTTATCGAGGCTGGGAGATACGCAGTATTTT. Residues: CASSLSRLGDTQYF.

This clone came up once. This sequence joins TRBV7-6 and TRBJ2-2; possibly TRBD2 for D (5 bases). Germline CDR1 reads SGHVS; CDR2 reads FNYEAQ. Trimming removed 3 bases at V and 6 bases at J, with 14 bases between. CDR3 length: 15 residues. The DNA for the CDR3 is TGTGCCAGCAGCTTGGCTAGCAGTGTCGCCGGGGAGCTGTTTTTT. The encoded protein is CASSLASSVAGELFF.

The chain has TRBV4-2 and TRBJ1-6, with no clear D. The ends were cut back, 0 bases at V and 0 bases at J, with 12 bases in the middle. Germline V CDR1 and CDR2: LGHNA, YNFKEQ. The CDR3 has 18 amino acids. CDR3 sequence reads: CASSQDQVGSSYNSPLHF. CDR3 bases: TGTGCCAGCAGCCAAGATCAAGTCGGGAGCTCCTATAATTCACCCCTCCACTTT.

Only a few counts were recorded for this clone. The chain links TRBV12-5 to TRBJ1-2; weak D call: TRBD1 (5 bases). CDR3 length: 15 residues. Germline values: CDR1 LGHNT, CDR2 FRNRAP. Trimming removed 6 bases from V and 6 bases from J, with 20 bases in between. The CDR3 spells CASGPTPSGSHGYTF. CDR3 bases: TGTGCTAGTGGCCCCACTCCATCAGGGTCTCATGGCTACACCTTC.

The chain couples TRBV5-1 to TRBJ2-5; 8 bases match TRBD1. The germline gives CDR1 SGHRS, CDR2 YFSETQ. The CDR3 has 15 amino acids. The J segment lost 2 bases and the V segment lost 4 bases, leaving 7 bases of the junction unmatched. DNA of the CDR3: TGCGCCAGCAGCAGGACAGGGACTCATCAAGAGACCCAGTACTTC. Protein: CASSRTGTHQETQYF.

This chain joins TRBV5-6 and TRBJ1-2, with a tentative D call TRBD1 (5 bases). Germline-derived CDR1 and CDR2 are SGHDT and YYEEEE. CDR3 length: 14 residues. The ends were cut back, 4 bases at V and 6 bases at J, with 16 bases in the middle. The CDR3 here is CASSPVGTSNGYTF. The CDR3 DNA is TGTGCCAGCAGCCCGGTTGGGACTTCTAATGGCTACACCTTC.

This clone was counted once. V usage is TRBV6-5 and J usage is TRBJ1-2; 9 positions agree with TRBD1. This CDR3 region has 15 residues. J lost 6 bases, V lost 2 bases, and 7 bases had no gene match. Germline-derived CDR1 and CDR2 are MNHEY and SVGAGI. This CDR3 is CASSYRTGGYHGYTF. Written as DNA, the CDR3 is TGTGCCAGCAGTTACCGTACAGGGGGCTACCATGGCTACACCTTC.

V gene TRBV6-1 combines with J gene TRBJ1-3; a weak D match, TRBD1 (5 bases). CDR1 is MNHNS and CDR2 is SASEGT in the germline V gene. The ends were cut back, 7 bases at V and 1 base at J, with 11 bases in the middle. The CDR3 runs 14 residues. The CDR3 DNA reads as TGTGCCAGCACCCCGGGGGGTTCTGGAAACACCATATATTTT. The encoded protein is CASTPGGSGNTIYF.